Listed below are T cell receptor beta chains from one sample, sequenced in a study of blood T cell repertoires in COVID-19. Profiling relied on immunoSEQ multiplex PCR, and the TCRdb table lists in-frame clones only, not all of them. The sample yields 51,000 or so clones, under 90% seen once. Sequences were obtained from peripheral blood. The source is a man older than 75 with active or convalescent COVID-19. CDR3s include the opening cysteine and the closing phenylalanine or tryptophan. D genes are given only for firm matches. Clone size is shown for a subset of rows, as once, few, many or a class of expanded clone.

D gene	clone size	J gene	V gene	CDR3 DNA	CDR3 protein
-	-	TRBJ2-7	TRBV5-5	TGTGCCAGCAGCTTGGGCGGAGGGTGGGACGAGCAGTACTTC	CASSLGGGWDEQYF
TRBD2	few	TRBJ2-7	TRBV4-3	TGCGCCAGCAGCCAAGAGGGAGGGCACGAGCAGTACTTC	CASSQEGGHEQYF
TRBD1	-	TRBJ2-7	TRBV11-2	TGTGCCAGCAGCTTGGTGGGACAGGAGGTCTCCGAGCAGTACTTC	CASSLVGQEVSEQYF
TRBD1	-	TRBJ1-6	TRBV28	TGTGCCAGCACCGCGGGACAGGCCCTATCTTCACCCCTCCACTTT	CASTAGQALSSPLHF
TRBD1	once	TRBJ1-5	TRBV10-3	TGTGCCATCAGTGAGACGTCCGGGACAGGGTCACAGCCCCAGCATTTT	CAISETSGTGSQPQHF
TRBD1	few	TRBJ2-7	TRBV19	TGTGCCAGTAGCCTCGGGACAGGGGGATACTACGAGCAGTACTTC	CASSLGTGGYYEQYF
-	-	TRBJ2-7	TRBV10-2	TGCGCCAGCAAAGACGCGGACACCTACGAAGGGCAGTACTTC	CASKDADTYEGQYF
-	-	TRBJ1-2	TRBV12-3/TRBV12-4	TGTGCCAGCAGTTTCTTCGGGTATGGCTACACCTTC	CASSFFGYGYTF
-	-	TRBJ1-1	TRBV10-1	TGCGCCAGCAGTGAGTCGATGATTGTGCGGGTGAACACTGAAGCTTTCTTT	CASSESMIVRVNTEAFF
TRBD1	-	TRBJ1-2	TRBV27	TGTGCCAGCAGACTAACGACAGGGGGGGTTGGTGGCTACACCTTC	CASRLTTGGVGGYTF
-	-	TRBJ2-7	TRBV30	TGTGCCTGGAGACAGTCCTACGAGCAGTACTTC	CAWRQSYEQYF
-	-	TRBJ1-1	TRBV11-2	TGTGCCAGCAGCTTTCTGGGGGGGAGTGACACTGAAGCTTTCTTT	CASSFLGGSDTEAFF
-	-	TRBJ1-2	TRBV5-1	TGCGCCAGCAGCTCTGGACAAACGGGCGGCTACACCTTC	CASSSGQTGGYTF
TRBD2	-	TRBJ2-1	TRBV7-2	TGTGCCAGCAGCCGGGGAGGGCAGGACTACAATGAGCAGTTCTTC	CASSRGGQDYNEQFF
-	-	TRBJ1-6	TRBV7-8	TGTGCCAGCAGCTTCCGGACAGACTATAATTCACCCCTCCACTTT	CASSFRTDYNSPLHF
-	few	TRBJ2-5	TRBV7-2	TGTGCCAGCAGCCCCAATGGGGGCAGTGAGACCCAGTACTTC	CASSPNGGSETQYF